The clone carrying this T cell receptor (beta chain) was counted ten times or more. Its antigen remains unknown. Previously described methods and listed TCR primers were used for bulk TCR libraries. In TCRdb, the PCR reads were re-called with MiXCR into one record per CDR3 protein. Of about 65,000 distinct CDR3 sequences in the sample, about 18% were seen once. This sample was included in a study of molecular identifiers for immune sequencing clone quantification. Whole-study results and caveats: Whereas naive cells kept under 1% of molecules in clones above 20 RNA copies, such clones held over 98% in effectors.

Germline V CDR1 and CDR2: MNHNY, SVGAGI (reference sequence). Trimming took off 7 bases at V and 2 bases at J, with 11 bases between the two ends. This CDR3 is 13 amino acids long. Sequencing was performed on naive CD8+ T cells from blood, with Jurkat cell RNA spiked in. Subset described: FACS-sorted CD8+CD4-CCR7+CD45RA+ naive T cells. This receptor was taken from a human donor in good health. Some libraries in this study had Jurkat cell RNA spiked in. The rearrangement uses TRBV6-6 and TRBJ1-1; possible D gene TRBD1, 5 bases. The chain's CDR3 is CASIGVGNTEAFF. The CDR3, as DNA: TGTGCCAGCATAGGGGTAGGAAACACTGAAGCTTTCTTT.